This TCR beta chain originates from a study of blood T cell repertoires in COVID-19. Methods used by the authors: Estimates of nucleated cell counts were drawn from the amplification of reference gene primers. The assay was immunoSEQ multiplex PCR, and TCRdb's table has in-frame clones only and misses some. That table is the source of V, J and clone size, and D and trimming were worked out from the DNA. The data hold over 200,000 clones, with roughly nine tenths observed a single time. The germline V gene has CDR1 MNHNS and CDR2 SASEGT. V gave up 3 bases and J gave up 8 bases, with 8 bases separating them. The CDR3 spans 12 residues.

The sequence was obtained from a man aged 35 to 55 who had recovered from COVID-19. What was sequenced was peripheral blood. The chain recombines TRBV6-1 with TRBJ2-4; D is perhaps TRBD2 (6 bases). The CDR3 loop reads CASSEGRYIQYF. The CDR3 DNA reads TGTGCCAGCAGTGAGGGGAGGTACATTCAGTACTTC.